This T cell receptor beta chain came from a study of control samples from healthy donors and cancer patients. The assay was immunoSEQ multiplex PCR, and TCRdb's table has in-frame clones only and misses some. The data hold about 92,000 clones, with roughly four fifths observed a single time. The table lists this clone with a count of one. Deletions cut 4 bases from V and 6 bases from J, with 10 bases between. The CDR3 extends over 13 amino acids. In germline, CDR1 is LGHDT, CDR2 YNNKEL (reference sequence). The sample taken for sequencing was blood. The receptor's source is a woman aged 55-75 years in good health. The chain uses TRBV3-1 (or the pseudogene TRBV3-2) and TRBJ2-1; no firm D call. This chain's CDR3 is CASSRGPGNEQFF. The DNA of the CDR3 is TGTGCCAGCAGCCGCGGCCCCGGCAATGAGCAGTTCTTC.